The clone carrying this T cell receptor (beta chain) was seen once. This record comes from a study of blood T cell repertoires in COVID-19. For the study at large: The study drew acute and convalescent COVID-19 samples from the United States, Italy and Spain. The cDNA or gDNA used as material had been derived from T cells, B-cell-depleted T cells, or PBMCs.

Study processing details: Amplification of reference gene primers was used by the study to estimate nucleated cell counts. Data came from immunoSEQ multiplex PCR; TCRdb stores just in-frame clones and leaves some out. That table supplies the V and J calls and clone size; D and trimming were determined from the DNA. This sample has roughly 160,000 clones; just over 90% occur once, and the top ten carry roughly 2%. The TCR comes from a man in his late teens or twenties with acute or convalescent COVID-19. Sequencing was done on a sample of peripheral blood.

CDR3 sequence reads: CASSEFGLQGVDTEAFF. CDR3 sequence (DNA): TGCGCCAGCAGTGAGTTTGGGTTGCAGGGGGTGGACACTGAAGCTTTCTTT. The chain uses TRBV10-1 and TRBJ1-1; 7 bases are shared with TRBD1. Germline V lookup: CDR1 WNHNN, CDR2 SYGVQD (reference sequence). V was clipped by 1 base and J by 3 bases; unmatched bases: 11. The CDR3 is made up of 17 amino acids.